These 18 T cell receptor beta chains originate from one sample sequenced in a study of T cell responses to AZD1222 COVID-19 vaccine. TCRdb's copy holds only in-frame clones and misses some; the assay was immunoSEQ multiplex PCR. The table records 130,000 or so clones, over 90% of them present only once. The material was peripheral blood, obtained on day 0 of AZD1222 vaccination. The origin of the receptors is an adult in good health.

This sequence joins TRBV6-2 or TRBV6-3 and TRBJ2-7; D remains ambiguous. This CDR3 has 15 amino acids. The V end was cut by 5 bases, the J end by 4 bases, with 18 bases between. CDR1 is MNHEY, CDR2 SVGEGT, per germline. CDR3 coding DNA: TGTGCCAGCAGTACCTCACCGGGCCCTTTGTACGAGCAGTACTTC. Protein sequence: CASSTSPGPLYEQYF.

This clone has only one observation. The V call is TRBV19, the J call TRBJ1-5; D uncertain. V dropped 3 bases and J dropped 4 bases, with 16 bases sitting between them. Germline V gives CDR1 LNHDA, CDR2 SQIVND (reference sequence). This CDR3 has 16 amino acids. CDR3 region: CASSIGPDYGNQPQHF. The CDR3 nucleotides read TGTGCCAGTAGTATTGGGCCAGACTACGGAAATCAGCCCCAGCATTTT.

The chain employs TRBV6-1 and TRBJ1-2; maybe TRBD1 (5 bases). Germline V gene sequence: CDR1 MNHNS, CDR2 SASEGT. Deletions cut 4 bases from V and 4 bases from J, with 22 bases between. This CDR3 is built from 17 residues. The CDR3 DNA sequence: TGTGCCAGCAGTGTTGAAGCAGGGTCCCCCTCCGTCTATGGCTACACCTTC. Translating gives CASSVEAGSPSVYGYTF.

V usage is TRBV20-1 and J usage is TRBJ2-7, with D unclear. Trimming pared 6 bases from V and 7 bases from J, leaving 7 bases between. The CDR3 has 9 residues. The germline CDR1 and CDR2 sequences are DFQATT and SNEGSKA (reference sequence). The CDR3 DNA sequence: TGCAGTGCCGGTGGGGAGCAGTACTTC. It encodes CSAGGEQYF.

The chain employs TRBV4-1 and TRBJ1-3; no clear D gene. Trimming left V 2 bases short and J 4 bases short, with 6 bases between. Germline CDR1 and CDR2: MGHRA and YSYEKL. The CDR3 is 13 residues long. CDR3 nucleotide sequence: TGCGCCAGCAGCCAACAAGGGGGAAACACCATATATTTT. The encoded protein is CASSQQGGNTIYF.

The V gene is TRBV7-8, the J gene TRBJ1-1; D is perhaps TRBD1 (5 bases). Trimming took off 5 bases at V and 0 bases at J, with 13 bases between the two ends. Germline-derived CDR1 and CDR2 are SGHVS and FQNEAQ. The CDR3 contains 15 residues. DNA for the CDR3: TGTGCCAGCAGCCCGACAGTAGTAATGAACACTGAAGCTTTCTTT. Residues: CASSPTVVMNTEAFF.

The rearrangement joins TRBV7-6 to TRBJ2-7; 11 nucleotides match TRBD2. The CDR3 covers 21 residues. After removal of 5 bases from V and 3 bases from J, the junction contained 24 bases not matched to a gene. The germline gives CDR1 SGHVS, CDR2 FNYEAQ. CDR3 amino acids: CASSLPPGSSGRTPRLYEQYF. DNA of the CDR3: TGTGCCAGCAGCCTGCCTCCGGGATCTAGCGGGAGGACGCCTAGACTCTACGAGCAGTACTTC.

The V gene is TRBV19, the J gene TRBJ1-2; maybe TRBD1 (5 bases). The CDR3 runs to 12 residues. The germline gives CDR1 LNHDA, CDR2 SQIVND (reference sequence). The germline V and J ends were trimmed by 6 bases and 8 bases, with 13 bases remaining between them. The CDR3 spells CASRLSGKGYTF. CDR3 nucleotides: TGTGCCAGTAGGCTCTCAGGGAAGGGCTACACCTTC.

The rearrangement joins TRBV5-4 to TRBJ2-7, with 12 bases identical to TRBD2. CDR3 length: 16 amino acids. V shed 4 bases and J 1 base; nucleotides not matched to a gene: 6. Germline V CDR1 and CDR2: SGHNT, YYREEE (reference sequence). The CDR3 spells CASSAGLAGLSYEQYF. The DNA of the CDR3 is TGTGCCAGCAGCGCGGGACTAGCGGGCCTGTCCTACGAGCAGTACTTC. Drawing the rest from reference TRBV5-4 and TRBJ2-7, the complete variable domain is ETGVTQSPTHLIKTRGQQVTLRCSSQSGHNTVSWYQQALGQGPQFIFQYYREEENGRGNFPPRFSGLQFPNYSSELNVNALELDDSALYLCASSAGLAGLSYEQYFGPGTRLTVT.

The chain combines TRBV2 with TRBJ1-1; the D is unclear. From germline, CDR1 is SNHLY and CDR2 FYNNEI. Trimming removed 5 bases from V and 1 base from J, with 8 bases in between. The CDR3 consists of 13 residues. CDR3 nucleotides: TGTGCCAGCAGTACGGACGGGAACACTGAAGCTTTCTTT. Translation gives CASSTDGNTEAFF. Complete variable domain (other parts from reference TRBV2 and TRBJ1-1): EPEVTQTPSHQVTQMGQEVILRCVPISNHLYFYWYRQILGQKVEFLVSFYNNEISEKSEIFDDQFSVERPDGSNFTLKIRSTKLEDSAMYFCASSTDGNTEAFFGQGTRLTVV.

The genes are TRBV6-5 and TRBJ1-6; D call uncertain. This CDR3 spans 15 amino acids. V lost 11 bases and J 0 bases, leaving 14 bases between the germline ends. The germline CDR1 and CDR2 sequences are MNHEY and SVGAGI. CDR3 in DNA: TGTGCCGCCCACCCCCAGAGCTCCTATAATTCACCCCTCCACTTT. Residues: CAAHPQSSYNSPLHF.

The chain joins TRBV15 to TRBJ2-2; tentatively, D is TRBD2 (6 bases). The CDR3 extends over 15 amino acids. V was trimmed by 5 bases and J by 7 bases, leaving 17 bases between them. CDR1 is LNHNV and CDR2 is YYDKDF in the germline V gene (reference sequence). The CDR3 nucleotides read TGTGCCACCAGCCCGGGGCGGACTACGGGCGGGGAGCTGTTTTTT. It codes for CATSPGRTTGGELFF.

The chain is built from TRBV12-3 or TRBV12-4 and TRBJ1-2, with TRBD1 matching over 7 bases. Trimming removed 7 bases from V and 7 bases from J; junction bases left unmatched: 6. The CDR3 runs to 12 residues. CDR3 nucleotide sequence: TGTGCCAGCACGAAACAGGGGATTGGCTACACCTTC. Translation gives CASTKQGIGYTF.

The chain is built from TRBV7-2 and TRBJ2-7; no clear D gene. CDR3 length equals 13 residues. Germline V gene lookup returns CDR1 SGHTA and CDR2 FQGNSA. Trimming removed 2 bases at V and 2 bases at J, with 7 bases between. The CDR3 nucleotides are TGTGCCAGCAGCTTAACAGAGGCCTACGAGCAGTACTTC. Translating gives CASSLTEAYEQYF.

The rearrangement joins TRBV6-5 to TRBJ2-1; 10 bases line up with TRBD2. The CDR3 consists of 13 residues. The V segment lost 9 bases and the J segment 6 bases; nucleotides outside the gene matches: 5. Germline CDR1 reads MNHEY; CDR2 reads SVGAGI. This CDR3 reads CASRTSGSNEQFF. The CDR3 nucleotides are TGTGCCAGTCGGACTAGCGGTAGCAATGAGCAGTTCTTC.

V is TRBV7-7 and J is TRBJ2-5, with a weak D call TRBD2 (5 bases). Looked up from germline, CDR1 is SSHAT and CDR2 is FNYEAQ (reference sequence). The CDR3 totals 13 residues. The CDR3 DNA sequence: TGTGCTAGCTCGGGGTCAGGATTAGAGACCCAGTACTTC. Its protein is CASSGSGLETQYF. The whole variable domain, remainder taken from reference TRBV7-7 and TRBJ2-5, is GAGVSQSPRYKVTKRGQDVTLRCDPISSHATLYWYQQALGQGPEFLTYFNYEAQPDKSGLPSDRFSAERPEGSISTLTIQRTEQRDSAMYRCASSGSGLETQYFGPGTRLLVL.

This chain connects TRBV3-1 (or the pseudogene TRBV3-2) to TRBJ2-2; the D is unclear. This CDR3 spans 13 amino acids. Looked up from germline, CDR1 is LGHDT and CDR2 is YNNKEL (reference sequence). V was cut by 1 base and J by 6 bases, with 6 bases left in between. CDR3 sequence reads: CASSQARAGELFF. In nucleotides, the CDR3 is TGTGCCAGCAGCCAAGCCAGAGCCGGGGAGCTGTTTTTT.

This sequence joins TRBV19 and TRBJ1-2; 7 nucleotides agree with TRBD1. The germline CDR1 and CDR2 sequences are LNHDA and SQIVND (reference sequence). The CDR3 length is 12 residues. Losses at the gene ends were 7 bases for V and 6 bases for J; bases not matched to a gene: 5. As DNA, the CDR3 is TGTGCCAGTACCGACAGGGACCATGGCTACACCTTC. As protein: CASTDRDHGYTF.